The 29 T cell receptor beta chains reported below all come from one sample, sequenced in a study of blood T cell repertoires in COVID-19. The assay was immunoSEQ multiplex PCR, and TCRdb's table has in-frame clones only and misses some. The sample holds about 200,000 clones, approximately 84% seen once. The specimen sequenced was peripheral blood. The receptors come from an elderly woman with acute or convalescent COVID-19.

The chain joins TRBV11-2 to TRBJ2-5; 8 bases fit TRBD2. Trimming removed 1 base from V and 1 base from J; junction bases left unmatched: 2. Per germline, CDR1 SGHAT and CDR2 FQNNGV. The CDR3 has 15 residues. The CDR3 region is CASSLGGGPQETQYF. The CDR3 bases are TGTGCCAGCAGCTTAGGCGGGGGGCCCCAAGAGACCCAGTACTTC.

This clone was seen once. The CDR3: CASSSLTRGSEQYF. The CDR3 DNA sequence: TGTGCCAGCAGCTCCTTGACTAGAGGTAGCGAGCAGTACTTC. The chain joins TRBV3-1 (or the pseudogene TRBV3-2) to TRBJ2-7; D may be TRBD2 (6 bases). This CDR3 contains 14 residues. Trimming cost V 5 bases and J 6 bases, with 17 bases left between them. Germline loops: CDR1 LGHDT, CDR2 YNNKEL (reference sequence).

The chain uses TRBV27 and TRBJ1-1, with TRBD1 matching over 7 bases. The CDR3 consists of 15 residues. Germline V lookup: CDR1 MNHEY, CDR2 SMNVEV (reference sequence). V lost 6 bases to trimming and J lost 4 bases; unmatched junction nucleotides: 11. This CDR3 reads CASSPGPDRATEAFF. Written as DNA, the CDR3 is TGTGCCAGCAGCCCAGGGCCCGACAGGGCCACTGAAGCTTTCTTT.

This clone has only a few counts. V is TRBV5-1 and J is TRBJ2-7; 9 positions match TRBD1. This CDR3 has 18 residues. CDR1 is SGHRS, CDR2 YFSETQ, per germline. With V trimmed by 5 bases and J by 3 bases, 18 bases remained unmatched. CDR3 amino acids: CASRPSHRAGQGHYEQYF. The CDR3 nucleotides read TGCGCCAGCAGGCCCTCCCATCGGGCGGGACAGGGCCACTACGAGCAGTACTTC.

This clone was seen only once. The gene calls are TRBV30 and TRBJ2-7; D is undetermined. The CDR3 runs to 13 residues. Per the germline V gene, CDR1 is GTSNPN and CDR2 is SVGIG (reference sequence). The V end was cut by 2 bases, the J end by 3 bases, with 11 bases between. CDR3 region: CAWSPGSNYEQYF. In DNA form, the CDR3 reads TGTGCCTGGAGTCCTGGTAGCAACTACGAGCAGTACTTC.

The chain links TRBV6-1 to TRBJ2-2, with TRBD2 matching over 8 bases. The CDR3 has 16 amino acids. V lost 4 bases to trimming and J lost 6 bases; unmatched junction nucleotides: 10. The germline CDR1 and CDR2 sequences are MNHNS and SASEGT. Here the CDR3 reads CASSGRGTRVPGELFF. The DNA of the CDR3 is TGTGCCAGCAGTGGCCGTGGGACTAGGGTCCCCGGGGAGCTGTTTTTT.

This clone has only a few counts. The gene calls are TRBV18 and TRBJ1-1; 7 nucleotides agree with TRBD1. V shed 3 bases, J shed 1 base, and the junction held 8 bases outside the gene matches. CDR1 is KGHSH and CDR2 is LQKENI in the germline V gene. CDR3 length: 16 residues. CDR3 residues: CASSPNLDRRNTEAFF. The CDR3 DNA reads TGTGCCAGCTCACCCAACTTGGACAGGCGGAACACTGAAGCTTTCTTT.

This clone was seen only once. The chain is built from TRBV2 and TRBJ2-2, with 9 nucleotides matching TRBD1. Trimming cost V 11 bases and J 0 bases; bases outside gene matches: 4. Germline lookup yields CDR1 SNHLY and CDR2 FYNNEI. This CDR3 has 14 amino acids. The CDR3 bases are TGTGCCGTCCGACAGGGGGCGAACACCGGGGAGCTGTTTTTT. It translates to CAVRQGANTGELFF.

This clone is a singleton in its sample. The V gene is TRBV7-9, the J gene TRBJ2-4; D is possibly TRBD2 (5 bases). The V end lost 5 bases, the J end lost 6 bases, and 11 bases lay between the germline ends. Germline V gene lookup returns CDR1 SEHNR and CDR2 FQNEAQ (reference sequence). This CDR3 has 13 residues. The CDR3 protein is CASSPPGVNIQYF. For the CDR3, the DNA is TGTGCCAGCAGCCCCCCCGGGGTAAACATTCAGTACTTC. Variable domain in full (rest from reference TRBV7-9 and TRBJ2-4): DTGVSQNPRHKITKRGQNVTFRCDPISEHNRLYWYRQTLGQGPEFLTYFQNEAQLEKSRLLSDRFSAERPKGSFSTLEIQRTEQGDSAMYLCASSPPGVNIQYFGAGTRLSVL.

This rearrangement joins TRBV19 to TRBJ1-4; unclear D gene. The germline CDR1 and CDR2 sequences are LNHDA and SQIVND (reference sequence). The CDR3 length is 15 residues. V lost 5 bases and J lost 4, with 14 bases in between. CDR3 loop: CASSEQRRVNEKLFF. CDR3 in DNA: TGTGCCAGTAGTGAGCAACGGAGGGTTAATGAAAAACTGTTTTTT.

This chain joins TRBV7-6 and TRBJ1-6, with TRBD1 as a possible D gene (5 bases). From germline, CDR1 is SGHVS and CDR2 FNYEAQ. V lost 4 bases, J lost 7 bases, and 8 bases lay in between. The CDR3 has 13 amino acids. CDR3: CASSSRQNSPLHF. CDR3 DNA: TGTGCCAGCAGCTCGCGACAGAATTCACCCCTCCACTTT.

This chain connects TRBV6-2 or TRBV6-3 to TRBJ1-2; D is perhaps TRBD1 (6 bases). There are 13 residues in the CDR3. V lost 2 bases to trimming and J lost 4 bases, with 8 bases between them. Germline V CDR1 and CDR2: MNHEY, SVGEGT. The CDR3 is CASSYEDSYGYTF. DNA for the CDR3: TGTGCCAGCAGTTACGAGGACAGCTATGGCTACACCTTC.

The chain uses TRBV18 and TRBJ2-5; TRBD2 is a possible D gene (7 bases). Germline assignment: CDR1 KGHSH and CDR2 LQKENI. This CDR3 is built from 14 residues. Trimming removed 3 bases from V and 5 bases from J, with 13 bases in between. This CDR3 reads CASSPLKGGETQYF. CDR3 coding DNA: TGTGCCAGCTCACCCTTGAAGGGGGGGGAGACCCAGTACTTC. The complete variable domain, with remaining parts taken from reference TRBV18 and TRBJ2-5, reads NAGVMQNPRHLVRRRGQEARLRCSPMKGHSHVYWYRQLPEEGLKFMVYLQKENIIDESGMPKERFSAEFPKEGPSILRIQQVVRGDSAAYFCASSPLKGGETQYFGPGTRLLVL.

The chain recombines TRBV3-1 (or the pseudogene TRBV3-2) with TRBJ2-2; weak D call: TRBD1 (5 bases). The V gene lost 1 base and the J gene lost 4 bases, with 7 bases spanning the gap. This CDR3 contains 14 residues. CDR1 and CDR2 (germline): LGHDT, YNNKEL (reference sequence). CDR3: CASSQAGPTGELFF. CDR3 coding DNA: TGTGCCAGCAGCCAAGCAGGGCCCACCGGGGAGCTGTTTTTT.

The CDR3 DNA sequence: TGTGCCAGCAGTCCCCGCGGATGGCAAGAGACCCAGTACTTC. Translated: CASSPRGWQETQYF. The rearrangement links TRBV6-5 to TRBJ2-5; the D is unclear. Germline CDR1 reads MNHEY; CDR2 reads SVGAGI. This CDR3 spans 14 amino acids. Trimming stripped 5 bases from V and 2 bases from J, with 12 bases between.

A single count supports this clone. V gene TRBV2 combines with J gene TRBJ2-5; D is ambiguous. Germline assignment: CDR1 SNHLY and CDR2 FYNNEI. The CDR3 length is 14 residues. The ends were cut back, 1 base at V and 1 base at J, with 7 bases in the middle. In DNA, the CDR3 is TGTGCCAGCAGTGAAGTAACAGTCCAAGAGACCCAGTACTTC. Protein product: CASSEVTVQETQYF.

About this clone itself: Other DNA variants within this sample encode the same CDR3. The V gene is TRBV3-1 (or the pseudogene TRBV3-2), the J gene TRBJ1-1; the D is unclear. V lost 1 base and J 5 bases, leaving 8 bases between the germline ends. Germline V gene lookup returns CDR1 LGHDT and CDR2 YNNKEL (reference sequence). This CDR3 spans 13 amino acids. The CDR3 bases are TGTGCCAGCAGCCAAGGCGGCGGAACTGAAGCTTTCTTT. Translated, it gives CASSQGGGTEAFF.

V usage is TRBV19 and J usage is TRBJ1-5; TRBD1 might be the D (5 bases). Germline assignment: CDR1 LNHDA and CDR2 SQIVND (reference sequence). The CDR3 is made up of 14 amino acids. CDR3 loop: CASAGTGGYQPQHF. The CDR3 DNA is TGTGCTAGCGCAGGGACCGGGGGTTATCAGCCCCAGCATTTT.

V gene TRBV5-4 combines with J gene TRBJ2-1, with 7 bases fitting TRBD1. The V segment lost 2 bases and the J segment 4 bases; nucleotides outside the gene matches: 9. The CDR3 runs to 16 residues. The germline V gene has CDR1 SGHNT and CDR2 YYREEE (reference sequence). The CDR3 protein is CASSLGGDSMYNEQFF. CDR3 coding DNA: TGTGCCAGCAGCTTAGGTGGGGACAGCATGTACAATGAGCAGTTCTTC.

This sequence joins TRBV2 and TRBJ1-5; D possibly corresponds to TRBD1 (6 bases). The length of the CDR3 is 13 residues. V dropped 7 bases and J dropped 5 bases, with 12 bases sitting between them. Germline CDR1 SNHLY, CDR2 FYNNEI. The CDR3: CASIGQYDQPQHF. The CDR3 nucleotides are TGTGCCAGCATAGGACAGTACGATCAGCCCCAGCATTTT.

This chain connects TRBV28 to TRBJ2-7; tentative D call: TRBD1 (5 bases). CDR1 MDHEN and CDR2 SYDVKM come from the germline V gene. V lost 5 bases and J lost 9, with 17 bases in between. The CDR3 contains 13 residues. The CDR3 sequence is CASSILTAGRQYF. As DNA, the CDR3 is TGTGCCAGCAGTATCTTGACAGCCGGAAGGCAGTACTTC.

This chain joins TRBV7-9 and TRBJ1-4; 8 nucleotides match TRBD1. V lost 5 bases and J lost 7; bases outside the gene matches: 3. The CDR3 is 13 residues long. Germline lookup yields CDR1 SEHNR and CDR2 FQNEAQ (reference sequence). The CDR3 region is CASSLTGAEKLFF. In nucleotides, the CDR3 is TGTGCCAGCAGCCTGACAGGGGCTGAAAAACTGTTTTTT.

The chain has TRBV7-2 and TRBJ1-6, with no clear D. V was pared by 4 bases and J by 11 bases, with 9 bases between. Looked up from germline, CDR1 is SGHTA and CDR2 is FQGNSA. The CDR3 is 12 amino acids. The CDR3 protein is CASSSGRTPLHF. CDR3 bases: TGTGCCAGCAGCTCGGGTCGGACACCCCTCCACTTT.

CDR3 sequence: CASRASGGGNEQFF. CDR3 nucleotide sequence: TGTGCCAGCAGGGCTAGCGGGGGGGGCAATGAGCAGTTCTTC. The rearrangement links TRBV25-1 to TRBJ2-1, with 12 bases matching TRBD2. CDR3 length: 14 residues. The germline V gene encodes CDR1 MGHDK and CDR2 SYGVNS. The V segment lost 6 bases and the J segment 6 bases; nucleotides outside the gene matches: 3.

The chain has TRBV4-1 and TRBJ1-5, with unresolved D. Germline lookup yields CDR1 MGHRA and CDR2 YSYEKL. Trimming took off 4 bases at V and 4 bases at J, with 17 bases between the two ends. This CDR3 is built from 16 residues. The CDR3 sequence is CASSPSGVMGNQPQHF. The CDR3 region has the DNA TGCGCCAGCAGCCCGTCCGGGGTCATGGGGAATCAGCCCCAGCATTTT.

V and J are TRBV7-8 and TRBJ2-5; maybe TRBD2 (6 bases). V was trimmed by 2 bases and J by 3 bases, leaving 13 bases between them. The CDR3 extends over 15 amino acids. CDR1 and CDR2 from the germline V gene are SGHVS and FQNEAQ. CDR3 in DNA: TGTGCCAGCAGCTTAATTAGCGGACGAAAAGAGACCCAGTACTTC. This gives the protein CASSLISGRKETQYF.

This clone has only one observation. V gene TRBV27 combines with J gene TRBJ1-1; no reliable D call. This CDR3 spans 14 amino acids. The V end was cut by 3 bases, the J end by 1 base, with 9 bases between. Looked up from germline, CDR1 is MNHEY and CDR2 is SMNVEV (reference sequence). Written as DNA, the CDR3 is TGTGCCAGCAGTTTGGGGAGGCGGAACACTGAAGCTTTCTTT. Translation gives CASSLGRRNTEAFF.

This chain joins TRBV15 and TRBJ1-2; D might be TRBD1 (5 bases). Germline-derived CDR1 and CDR2 are LNHNV and YYDKDF (reference sequence). V dropped 2 bases and J dropped 4 bases, with 11 bases sitting between them. The CDR3 sequence is 14 residues long. Here the CDR3 reads CATSRLRDSYGYTF. The CDR3 DNA sequence: TGTGCCACCAGCAGACTCAGGGATAGCTATGGCTACACCTTC. Full variable domain (missing parts from reference TRBV15 and TRBJ1-2): DAMVIQNPRYQVTQFGKPVTLSCSQTLNHNVMYWYQQKSSQAPKLLFHYYDKDFNNEADTPDNFQSRRPNTSFCFLDIRSPGLGDTAMYLCATSRLRDSYGYTFGSGTRLTVV.

This clone was seen a handful of times. The chain couples TRBV6-5 to TRBJ1-2; 10 nucleotides align to TRBD1. Germline trimming cut 7 bases from V and 6 bases from J; bases unmatched to any gene: 5. Germline assignment: CDR1 MNHEY and CDR2 SVGAGI. The CDR3 has 13 amino acids. CDR3 bases: TGTGCCAGCACCCGACAGGGGGCTCATGGCTACACCTTC. This codes for CASTRQGAHGYTF.